These T cell receptor beta chains were read from a single sample in a study of shared clonotypes between healthy human individuals. Produced via immunoSEQ multiplex PCR; TCRdb's table is partial and in-frame only. The sample has over 2 million clones; 80% to 95% are singletons. Material for sequencing was naive CD4+ T cells from PBMCs. The receptor set was obtained from a man aged 18 to 30 in good health. Some clones in this sample may be carry-over from other donors' samples. CDR3s include the opening cysteine and the closing phenylalanine or tryptophan. The order of the fields is V gene, J gene, CDR3 protein.

>TRBV28|TRBJ2-5
CASHGPAQETQYF
>TRBV28|TRBJ2-1
CASSSSAADEQFF
>TRBV19|TRBJ1-1
CASSITFEGDTEAFF
>TRBV25-1|TRBJ2-2
CASSGTSGTGYNTGELFF
>TRBV5-1|TRBJ2-7
CASSLDPVASEQYF
>TRBV18|TRBJ2-5
CASSRTGGETQYF
>TRBV28|TRBJ2-7
CASSITSGQSYEQYF
>TRBV18|TRBJ1-5
CASSPGTGVGNQPQHF
>TRBV5-1|TRBJ2-1
CASSSALASYNEQFF
>TRBV7-2|TRBJ2-3
CASSLQGGAGTDTQYF
>TRBV6-1|TRBJ2-3
CASTTGSADTQYF
>TRBV30|TRBJ2-1
CAWSVRRDGEQFF
>TRBV18|TRBJ2-1
CASSRDGRYNEQFF
>TRBV5-1|TRBJ1-2
CASSPSPGVGQGYTF
>TRBV5-5|TRBJ1-5
CASSLKFNQPQHF
>TRBV6-5|NA
CASKLGRALEQYF
>TRBV5-4|TRBJ1-2
CASSLGVFLIEGYTF
>TRBV9|TRBJ2-1
CASSTRTSSYNEQFF
>TRBV19|TRBJ1-1
CASSFWTERRGTEAFF
>TRBV15|TRBJ2-2
CATSRGQGPSGELFF
>TRBV7-3|TRBJ2-5
CASSLGRLAGGVETQYF
>TRBV7-2|TRBJ1-2
CASSLLSQGPRRDGYTF
>TRBV29-1|TRBJ1-3
CSALLEHSGNTIYF
>TRBV28|TRBJ2-3
CASSSGGSSTDTQYF
>TRBV7-2|TRBJ2-2
CASSSVSGKGGGELFF
>TRBV7-9|TRBJ1-3
CASSLGAGSGNTIYF
>TRBV30|TRBJ2-1
CAWERGGYEQFF
>TRBV7-9|TRBJ1-2
CASSQDGYTF
>TRBV14|TRBJ2-1
CASSSRDRGTSYNEQFF
>TRBV28|TRBJ1-6
CASSLRRARREPLHF
>TRBV19|TRBJ2-1
CASTPGVAGNRSSYNEQFF
>TRBV5-4|TRBJ1-2
CASSLRQIIDYGYTF
>TRBV27|TRBJ1-3
CASSLVLVTGVPQSSGNTIYF
>TRBV6-4|TRBJ2-3
CASRRTSGRSTDTQYF
>TRBV19|TRBJ1-3
CASSAGQRNTIYF
>TRBV2|TRBJ1-2
CATQREGFYYGYTF
>TRBV18|TRBJ1-4
CASSRDSNEKLFF
>TRBV6-6|TRBJ2-3
CASSYAGQGVSDTQYF
>TRBV5-1|TRBJ2-1
CASSKSGGWGDEQFF
>TRBV28|TRBJ1-5
CARRQPGQGFVNQPQHF
>TRBV28|TRBJ1-1
CASSLSGPTEAFF
>TRBV6-5|TRBJ2-7
CASNGGGTYEQYF
>TRBV21-1|TRBJ1-5
CASIIKGTPKYYSNQPQHF
>TRBV12-5|TRBJ1-1
CASGLVGTEAFF
>TRBV12-5|TRBJ1-2
CASGLVLGQYDYGYTF
>TRBV4-2|TRBJ2-7
CASSQEPQGYDEQYF
>TRBV2|TRBJ1-5
CASRADSHSNQPQHF
>TRBV18|TRBJ1-4
CASSPLTGPEEKLFF
>TRBV28|TRBJ2-1
CASSASGRRDNEQFF
>TRBV28|TRBJ1-2
CASSFPGGGSGYGYTF
>TRBV5-1|TRBJ2-5
CASSLDRVGETQYF
>TRBV28|TRBJ1-1
CASTMRRGRGNTEAFF
>TRBV5-4|TRBJ2-2
CASTPGLTANTGELFF